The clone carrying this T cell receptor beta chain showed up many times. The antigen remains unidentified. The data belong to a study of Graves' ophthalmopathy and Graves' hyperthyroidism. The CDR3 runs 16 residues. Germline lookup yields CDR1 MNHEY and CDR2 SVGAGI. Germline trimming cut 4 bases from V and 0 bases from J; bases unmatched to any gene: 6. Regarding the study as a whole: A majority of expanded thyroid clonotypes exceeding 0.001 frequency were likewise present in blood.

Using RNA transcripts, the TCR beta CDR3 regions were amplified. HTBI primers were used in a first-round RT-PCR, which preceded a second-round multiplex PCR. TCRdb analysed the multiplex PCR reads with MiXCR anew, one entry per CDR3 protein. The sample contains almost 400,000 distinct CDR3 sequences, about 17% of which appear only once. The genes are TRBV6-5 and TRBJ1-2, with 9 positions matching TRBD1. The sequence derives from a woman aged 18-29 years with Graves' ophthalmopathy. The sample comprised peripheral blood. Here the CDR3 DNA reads TGTGCCAGCAGTTGGAAACAGGGGGCCGCTAACTATGGCTACACCTTC. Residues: CASSWKQGAANYGYTF.